Listed below are T cell receptor beta chains from one sample, sequenced in a study of blood T cell repertoires in COVID-19. Method: immunoSEQ multiplex PCR; TCRdb's copy keeps in-frame clones and lacks some. The top ten hold 1.5% to 2% of the sample, which has around 270,000 clones, roughly 90% seen once. Sequenced sample: peripheral blood. The receptors come from a man between 25 and 39 years old with active or convalescent COVID-19. Both conserved end residues are part of each CDR3. D genes are given only for firm matches. Clone size is not always given. Where it is, it says once, few, many or a class for expanded clones.

abundance | j_gene | d_gene | v_gene | len | CDR3nt | CDR3aa
. | TRBJ2-1 | . | TRBV7-9 | 15 | TGTGCCAGCAGCTCTAATCTAGCGAATTACAATGAGCAGTTCTTC | CASSSNLANYNEQFF
. | TRBJ1-2 | TRBD1 | TRBV30 | 13 | TGTGCCTTCCGGACAGGGGGCGCGTATGGCTACACCTTC | CAFRTGGAYGYTF
. | TRBJ1-3 | . | TRBV4-3 | 15 | TGCGCCAGCAGCCAAGATAGTCTCTCTGGAAACACCATATATTTT | CASSQDSLSGNTIYF
few | TRBJ2-2 | . | TRBV19 | 16 | TGTGCCAGTAGTATAAGGAGGGGCCGGAACACCGGGGAGCTGTTTTTT | CASSIRRGRNTGELFF
. | TRBJ2-7 | TRBD1 | TRBV11-2 | 15 | TGTGCCAGCAGCCTAGGACAGGGCCGCGCGAAAGAGCAGTACTTC | CASSLGQGRAKEQYF
once | TRBJ2-7 | TRBD1 | TRBV19 | 14 | TGTGCCAGTAGGCCCGCCGGGACAGGGGGTGGGCAGTACTTC | CASRPAGTGGGQYF
. | TRBJ1-2 | . | TRBV4-2 | 15 | TGTGCCAGCAGCCAAGAACCGAGGCAGGGGTTTGGCTACACCTTC | CASSQEPRQGFGYTF
. | TRBJ2-7 | TRBD1 | TRBV24-1 | 15 | TGTGCCGCAAGAAGCCGGACAGGGGATCTCTACGAGCAGTACTTC | CAARSRTGDLYEQYF
. | TRBJ2-3 | TRBD2 | TRBV6-5 | 14 | TGTGCCAGCAGTTACGAGGCGGGGGCAGATACGCAGTATTTT | CASSYEAGADTQYF
. | TRBJ1-5 | . | TRBV30 | 13 | TGTGCCTGGAGTGTTGGGGGGGCTCAGCCCCAGCATTTT | CAWSVGGAQPQHF
. | TRBJ1-3 | TRBD1 | TRBV18 | 16 | TGTGCCAGCTCACCTCGACAGGGGGCAGGAGGAAACACCATATATTTT | CASSPRQGAGGNTIYF
. | TRBJ2-1 | . | TRBV27 | 15 | TGTGCCAGCAGTTTAGTGGGGGGGCCCTACAATGAGCAGTTCTTC | CASSLVGGPYNEQFF
. | TRBJ2-7 | . | TRBV27 | 13 | TGTGCCAGCAGCCGGGGAGCGAACTACGAGCAGTACTTC | CASSRGANYEQYF
. | TRBJ2-5 | . | TRBV11-2 | 16 | TGTGCCAGCAGCCTCACGATGGGAACAGGGCTGGAGACCCAGTACTTC | CASSLTMGTGLETQYF
. | TRBJ1-5 | . | TRBV27 | 19 | TGTGCCACAGCGGACCACGCCGGGGGTGGGGTAATTAGCAATCAGCCCCAGCATTTT | CATADHAGGGVISNQPQHF
. | TRBJ1-1 | . | TRBV12-3/TRBV12-4 | 13 | TGTGCCACCTCGCGACAGACGAACACTGAAGCTTTCTTT | CATSRQTNTEAFF
. | TRBJ2-1 | TRBD1 | TRBV27 | 15 | TGTGCCAGCAGAAAGGACAGGTCGCTAAACAATGAGCAGTTCTTC | CASRKDRSLNNEQFF
. | TRBJ1-6 | TRBD1 | TRBV27 | 16 | TGTGCCAGCAGAGCGGAGGACAGGGGGTTCGGTTCACCCCTCCACTTT | CASRAEDRGFGSPLHF
. | TRBJ1-6 | . | TRBV11-2 | 13 | TGTGCCAGCAGCCCCCGACAGAATTCACCCCTCCACTTT | CASSPRQNSPLHF
. | TRBJ1-2 | . | TRBV27 | 15 | TGTGCCAGCAGTAGGGGGGGGCCGGGTGTTTCTGGCTACACCTTC | CASSRGGPGVSGYTF
. | TRBJ2-7 | TRBD2 | TRBV7-2 | 14 | TGTGCCAGCAGCTTCGGGACTAGTTTATACGAGCAGTACTTC | CASSFGTSLYEQYF
. | TRBJ1-2 | TRBD1 | TRBV6-5 | 15 | TGTGCCAGCAGTCCCCGGACAGGGCCCATCTATGGCTACACCTTC | CASSPRTGPIYGYTF
. | TRBJ2-1 | . | TRBV7-2 | 15 | TGTGCCAGCAGCTTACACCAGTACCAAAACAATGAGCAGTTCTTC | CASSLHQYQNNEQFF
. | TRBJ1-4 | TRBD1 | TRBV7-6 | 14 | TGTGCCAGCAGCCCCGGGGACAGTAATGAAAAACTGTTTTTT | CASSPGDSNEKLFF
. | TRBJ2-6 | TRBD2 | TRBV7-9 | 18 | TGTGCCAGCAGCTACCCCGGGACTAGCCTCCCTGGGGCCAACGTCCTGACTTTC | CASSYPGTSLPGANVLTF
. | TRBJ2-5 | TRBD2 | TRBV5-6 | 17 | TGTGCCAGCAGTTTGGACCGACTAGCCCAATACGGGGGGACCCAGTACTTC | CASSLDRLAQYGGTQYF
. | TRBJ1-5 | TRBD1 | TRBV6-5 | 14 | TGTGCCACCGCGGGGACAGACGGAAATCAGCCCCAGCATTTT | CATAGTDGNQPQHF
. | TRBJ1-1 | . | TRBV5-4 | 12 | TGTGCCAGCAGCATGAACCGAGCTGAAGCTTTCTTT | CASSMNRAEAFF
. | TRBJ2-7 | TRBD2 | TRBV19 | 14 | TGTGCCAGTAGTAAAGGGACTAGTTCCTACGAGCAGTACTTC | CASSKGTSSYEQYF
few | TRBJ1-1 | . | TRBV5-1 | 12 | TGCGCCAGCAGCTTGTCGGGGACTGAAGCTTTCTTT | CASSLSGTEAFF
. | TRBJ2-3 | TRBD1 | TRBV3-1/TRBV3-2 | 16 | TGTGCCAGCAGCCAAGTGTCAGGGGGCAAGCGAAATACGCAGTATTTT | CASSQVSGGKRNTQYF
. | TRBJ2-4 | . | TRBV7-2 | 16 | TGTGCCAGCAGCAAACAGGGTTTAGTGGCCAAAAACATTCAGTACTTC | CASSKQGLVAKNIQYF
. | TRBJ2-1 | . | TRBV29-1 | 18 | TGCAGCGTTGAAGACCCAACCAAGTGGGCTGTAGGCTACAATGAGCAGTTCTTC | CSVEDPTKWAVGYNEQFF
. | TRBJ1-3 | . | TRBV7-9 | 17 | TGTGCCAGCAGCTTAGCGCTTTCAGCGAGCTCTGGAAACACCATATATTTT | CASSLALSASSGNTIYF
. | TRBJ1-5 | . | TRBV6-5 | 12 | TGTGCCAGCAGTCCCCTTGCGGGGGCCCAGCATTTT | CASSPLAGAQHF
. | TRBJ2-7 | TRBD2 | TRBV7-8 | 16 | TGTGCCAGCAGCCCCGGTATCAGCGGGGGCACCTACGAGCAGTACTTC | CASSPGISGGTYEQYF
. | TRBJ2-1 | TRBD2 | TRBV6-1 | 16 | TGTGCCAGCAGTGTGCTCCCTAGCGGGGGAGAAAATGAGCAGTTCTTC | CASSVLPSGGENEQFF
. | TRBJ1-5 | . | TRBV7-8 | 15 | TGTGCCAGCAGCTTGGGTGGGGGCAGCAATCAGCCCCAGCATTTT | CASSLGGGSNQPQHF
. | TRBJ2-5 | TRBD1 | TRBV11-2 | 16 | TGTGCCAGCAGCTTCCTACCCGGACAGGGAAGGGAGACCCAGTACTTC | CASSFLPGQGRETQYF
. | TRBJ2-1 | . | TRBV6-1 | 16 | TGTGCCAGCAGTGATCAAGCGGGTATCTCCTACAATGAGCAGTTCTTC | CASSDQAGISYNEQFF
. | TRBJ1-3 | . | TRBV30 | 13 | TGTGCCTGGGCCTCCTCTCTCGGAAACACCATATATTTT | CAWASSLGNTIYF